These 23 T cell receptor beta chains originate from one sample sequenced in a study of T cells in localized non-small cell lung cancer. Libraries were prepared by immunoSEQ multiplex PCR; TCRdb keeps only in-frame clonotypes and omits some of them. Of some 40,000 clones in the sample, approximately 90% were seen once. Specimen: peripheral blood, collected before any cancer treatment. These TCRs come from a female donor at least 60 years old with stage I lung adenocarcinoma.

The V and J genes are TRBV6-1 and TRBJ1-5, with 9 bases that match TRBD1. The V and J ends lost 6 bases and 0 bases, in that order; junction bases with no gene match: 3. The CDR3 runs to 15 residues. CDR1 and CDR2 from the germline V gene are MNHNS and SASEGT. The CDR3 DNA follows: TGTGCCAGCAGGCGGGACAGGGATAGCAATCAGCCCCAGCATTTT. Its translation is CASRRDRDSNQPQHF.

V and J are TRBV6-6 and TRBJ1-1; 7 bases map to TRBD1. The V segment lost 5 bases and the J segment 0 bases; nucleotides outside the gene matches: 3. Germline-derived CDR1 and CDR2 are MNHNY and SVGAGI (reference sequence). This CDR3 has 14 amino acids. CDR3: CASSRQGLNTEAFF. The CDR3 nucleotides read TGTGCCAGCAGTCGACAGGGATTGAACACTGAAGCTTTCTTT.

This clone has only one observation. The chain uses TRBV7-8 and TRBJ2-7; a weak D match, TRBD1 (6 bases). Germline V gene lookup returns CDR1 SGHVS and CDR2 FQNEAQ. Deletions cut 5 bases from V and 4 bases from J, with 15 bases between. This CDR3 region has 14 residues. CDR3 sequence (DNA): TGTGCCAGCAGCCCTAGGGACACTTGGTACGAGCAGTACTTC. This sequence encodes CASSPRDTWYEQYF.

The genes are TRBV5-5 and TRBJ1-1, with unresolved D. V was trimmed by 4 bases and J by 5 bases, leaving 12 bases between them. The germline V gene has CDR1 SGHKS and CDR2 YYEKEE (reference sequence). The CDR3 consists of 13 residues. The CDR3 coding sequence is TGTGCCAGCAGCCCAGCCCCGGGGACTGAAGCTTTCTTT. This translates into CASSPAPGTEAFF.

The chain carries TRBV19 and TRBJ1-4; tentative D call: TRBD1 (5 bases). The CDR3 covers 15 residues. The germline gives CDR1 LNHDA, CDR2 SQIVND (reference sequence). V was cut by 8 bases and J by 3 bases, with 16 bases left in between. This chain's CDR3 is CASRPFRVSNEKLFF. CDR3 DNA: TGTGCCAGTCGACCATTCAGGGTATCTAATGAAAAACTGTTTTTT.

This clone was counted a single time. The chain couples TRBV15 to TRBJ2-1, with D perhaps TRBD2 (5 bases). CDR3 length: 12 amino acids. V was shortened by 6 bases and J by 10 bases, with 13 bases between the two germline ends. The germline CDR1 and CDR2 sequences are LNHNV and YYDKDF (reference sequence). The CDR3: CATSQSGLEQFF. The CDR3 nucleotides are TGTGCCACCAGTCAGTCGGGATTAGAGCAGTTCTTC. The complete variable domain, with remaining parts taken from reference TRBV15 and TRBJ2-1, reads DAMVIQNPRYQVTQFGKPVTLSCSQTLNHNVMYWYQQKSSQAPKLLFHYYDKDFNNEADTPDNFQSRRPNTSFCFLDIRSPGLGDTAMYLCATSQSGLEQFFGPGTRLTVL.

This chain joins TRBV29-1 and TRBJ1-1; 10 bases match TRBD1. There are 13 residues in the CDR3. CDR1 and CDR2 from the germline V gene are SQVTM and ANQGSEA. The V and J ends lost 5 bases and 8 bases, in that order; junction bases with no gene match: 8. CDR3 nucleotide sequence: TGCAGCGTTCTGGGGACAGGGGTCGGCGAAGCTTTCTTT. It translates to CSVLGTGVGEAFF.

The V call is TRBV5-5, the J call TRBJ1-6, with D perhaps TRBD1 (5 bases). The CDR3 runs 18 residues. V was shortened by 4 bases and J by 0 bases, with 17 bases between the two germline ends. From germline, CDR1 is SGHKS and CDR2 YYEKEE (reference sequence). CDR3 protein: CASSPLGVSGSYNSPLHF. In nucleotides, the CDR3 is TGTGCCAGCAGCCCCCTAGGGGTTTCGGGCTCCTATAATTCACCCCTCCACTTT.

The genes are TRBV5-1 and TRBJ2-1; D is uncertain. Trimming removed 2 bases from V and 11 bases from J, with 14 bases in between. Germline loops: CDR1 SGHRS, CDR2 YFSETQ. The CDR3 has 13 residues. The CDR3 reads CASSLQQGPKQFF. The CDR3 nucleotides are TGCGCCAGCAGCTTACAACAAGGCCCAAAGCAGTTCTTC.

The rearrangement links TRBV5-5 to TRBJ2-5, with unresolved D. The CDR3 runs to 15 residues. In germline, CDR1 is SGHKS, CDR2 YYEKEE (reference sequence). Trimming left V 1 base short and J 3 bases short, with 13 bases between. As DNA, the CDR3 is TGTGCCAGCAGCTTGTGGCCAGGATCGGAAGAGACCCAGTACTTC. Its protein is CASSLWPGSEETQYF.

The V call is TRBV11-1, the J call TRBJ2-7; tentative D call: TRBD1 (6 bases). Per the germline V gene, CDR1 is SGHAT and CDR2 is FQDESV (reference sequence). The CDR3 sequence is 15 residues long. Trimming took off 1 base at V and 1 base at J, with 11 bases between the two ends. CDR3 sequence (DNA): TGTGCCAGCAGCTTAGATATAGGGGGATCCTACGAGCAGTACGTC. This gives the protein CASSLDIGGSYEQYV.

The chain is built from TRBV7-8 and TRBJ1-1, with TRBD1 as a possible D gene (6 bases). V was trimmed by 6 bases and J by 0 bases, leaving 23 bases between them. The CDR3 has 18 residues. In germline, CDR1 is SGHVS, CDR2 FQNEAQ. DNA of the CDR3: TGTGCCAGCAGTACTGGGGTCGGGGGCCAAACTATGAACACTGAAGCTTTCTTT. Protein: CASSTGVGGQTMNTEAFF.

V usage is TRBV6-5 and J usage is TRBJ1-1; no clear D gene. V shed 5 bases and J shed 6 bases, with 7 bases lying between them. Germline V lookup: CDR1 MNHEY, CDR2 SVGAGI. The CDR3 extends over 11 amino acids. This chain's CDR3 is CASSETSEAFF. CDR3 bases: TGTGCCAGCAGTGAGACATCTGAAGCTTTCTTT.

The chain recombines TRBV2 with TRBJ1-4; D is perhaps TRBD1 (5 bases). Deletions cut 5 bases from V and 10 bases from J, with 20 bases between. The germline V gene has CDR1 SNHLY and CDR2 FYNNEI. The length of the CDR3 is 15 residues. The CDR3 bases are TGTGCCAGCAGTTGGAGGGACGTGGGGTTCGGAAAACTGTTTTTT. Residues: CASSWRDVGFGKLFF.

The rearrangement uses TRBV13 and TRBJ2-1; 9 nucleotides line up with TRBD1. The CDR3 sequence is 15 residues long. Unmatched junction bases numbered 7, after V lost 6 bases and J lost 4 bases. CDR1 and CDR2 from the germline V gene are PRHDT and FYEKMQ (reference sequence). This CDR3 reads CASSRDRGYYNEQFF. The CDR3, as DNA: TGTGCCAGCAGTCGCGACAGGGGGTATTACAATGAGCAGTTCTTC. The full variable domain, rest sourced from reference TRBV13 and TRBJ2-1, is AAGVIQSPRHLIKEKRETATLKCYPIPRHDTVYWYQQGPGQDPQFLISFYEKMQSDKGSIPDRFSAQQFSDYHSELNMSSLELGDSALYFCASSRDRGYYNEQFFGPGTRLTVL.

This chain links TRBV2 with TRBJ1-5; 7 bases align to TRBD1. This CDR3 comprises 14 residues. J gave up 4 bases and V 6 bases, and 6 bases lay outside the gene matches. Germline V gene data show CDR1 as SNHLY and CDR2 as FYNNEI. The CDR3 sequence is CASRGDSENQPQHF. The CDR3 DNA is TGTGCCAGCAGGGGGGACAGCGAGAATCAGCCCCAGCATTTT. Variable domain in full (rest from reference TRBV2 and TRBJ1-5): EPEVTQTPSHQVTQMGQEVILRCVPISNHLYFYWYRQILGQKVEFLVSFYNNEISEKSEIFDDQFSVERPDGSNFTLKIRSTKLEDSAMYFCASRGDSENQPQHFGDGTRLSIL.

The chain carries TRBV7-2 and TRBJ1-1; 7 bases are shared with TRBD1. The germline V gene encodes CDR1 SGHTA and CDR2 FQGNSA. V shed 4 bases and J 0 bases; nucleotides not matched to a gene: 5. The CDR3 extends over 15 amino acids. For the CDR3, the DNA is TGTGCCAGCAGCTCGTCCGGGACAGTGAACACTGAAGCTTTCTTT. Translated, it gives CASSSSGTVNTEAFF.

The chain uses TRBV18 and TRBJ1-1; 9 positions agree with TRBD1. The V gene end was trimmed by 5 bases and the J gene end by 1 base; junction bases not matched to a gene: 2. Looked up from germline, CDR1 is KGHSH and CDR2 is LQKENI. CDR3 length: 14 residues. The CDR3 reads CASSSDRGNTEAFF. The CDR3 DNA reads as TGTGCCAGCTCATCGGACAGGGGGAACACTGAAGCTTTCTTT.

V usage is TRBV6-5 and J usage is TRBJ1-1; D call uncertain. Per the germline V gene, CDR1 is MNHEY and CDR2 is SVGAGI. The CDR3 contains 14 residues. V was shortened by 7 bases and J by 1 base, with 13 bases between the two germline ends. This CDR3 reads CASTKGRANTEAFF. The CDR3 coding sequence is TGTGCCAGCACCAAAGGACGGGCGAACACTGAAGCTTTCTTT.

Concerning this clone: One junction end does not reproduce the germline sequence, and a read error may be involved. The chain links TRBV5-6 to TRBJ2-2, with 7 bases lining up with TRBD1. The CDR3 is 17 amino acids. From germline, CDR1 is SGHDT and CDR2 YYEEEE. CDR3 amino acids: CASRLGPGQMNTGELFF. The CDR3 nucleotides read TGTGCCAGCAGGTTGGGACCGGGACAGATGAACACCGGGGAGCTGTTTTTT.

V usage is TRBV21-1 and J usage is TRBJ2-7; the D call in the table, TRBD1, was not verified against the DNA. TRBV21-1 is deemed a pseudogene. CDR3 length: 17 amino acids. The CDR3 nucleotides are TGTGCCAGCAGCAACCGCTGGTGGGACAGTAGCTCCTACGAGCAGTACGTC. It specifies CASSNRWWDSSSYEQYV.

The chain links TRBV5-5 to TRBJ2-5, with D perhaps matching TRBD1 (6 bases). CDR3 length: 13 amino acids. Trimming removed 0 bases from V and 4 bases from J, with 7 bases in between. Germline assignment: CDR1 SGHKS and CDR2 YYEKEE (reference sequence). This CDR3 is CASSLGGGETQYF. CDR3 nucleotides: TGTGCCAGCAGCTTGGGAGGGGGAGAGACCCAGTACTTC.

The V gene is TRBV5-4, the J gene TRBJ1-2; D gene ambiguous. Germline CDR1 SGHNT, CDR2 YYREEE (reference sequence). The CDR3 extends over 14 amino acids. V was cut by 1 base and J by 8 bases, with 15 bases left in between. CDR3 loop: CASSLPGLIEGYTF. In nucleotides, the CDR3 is TGTGCCAGCAGCTTGCCCGGGTTAATAGAGGGCTACACCTTC. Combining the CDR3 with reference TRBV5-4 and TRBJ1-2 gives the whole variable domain ETGVTQSPTHLIKTRGQQVTLRCSSQSGHNTVSWYQQALGQGPQFIFQYYREEENGRGNFPPRFSGLQFPNYSSELNVNALELDDSALYLCASSLPGLIEGYTFGSGTRLTVV.